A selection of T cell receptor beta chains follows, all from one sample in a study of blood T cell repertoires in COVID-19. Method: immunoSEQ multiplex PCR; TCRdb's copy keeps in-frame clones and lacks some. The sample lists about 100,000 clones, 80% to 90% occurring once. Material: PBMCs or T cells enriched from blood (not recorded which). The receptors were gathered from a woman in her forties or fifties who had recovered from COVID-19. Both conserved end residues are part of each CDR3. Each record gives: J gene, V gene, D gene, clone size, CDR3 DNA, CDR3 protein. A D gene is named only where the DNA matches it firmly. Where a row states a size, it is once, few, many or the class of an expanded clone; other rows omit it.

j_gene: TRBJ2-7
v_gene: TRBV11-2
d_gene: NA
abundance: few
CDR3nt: TGTGCCAGCAGCTTAATCGGCACAGCCTCCTACGAGCAGTACTTC
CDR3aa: CASSLIGTASYEQYF

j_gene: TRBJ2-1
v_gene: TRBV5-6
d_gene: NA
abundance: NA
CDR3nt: TGTGCCAGCAGTTTAGTAGGGGTTTGGCACAATGAGCAGTTCTTC
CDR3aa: CASSLVGVWHNEQFF

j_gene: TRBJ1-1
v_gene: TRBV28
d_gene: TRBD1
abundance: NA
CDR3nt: TGTGCCAGGGAGTTCGACAGGGGATCTGAAGCTTTCTTT
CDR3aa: CAREFDRGSEAFF

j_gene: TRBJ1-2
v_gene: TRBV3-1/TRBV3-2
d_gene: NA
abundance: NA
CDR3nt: TGTGCCAGCAGCCAACGCGCCGGGTCGTATGGCTACACCTTC
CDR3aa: CASSQRAGSYGYTF

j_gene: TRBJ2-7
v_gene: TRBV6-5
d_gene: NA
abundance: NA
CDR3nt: TGTGCCAGCAGGAGCGTTGCTCTGGGACACTCCGAGCAGTACTTC
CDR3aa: CASRSVALGHSEQYF

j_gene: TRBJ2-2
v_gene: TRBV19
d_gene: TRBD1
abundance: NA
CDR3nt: TGTGCCACCGAGAGCCCTACAGGGGGCACCGGGGAGCTGTTTTTT
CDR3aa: CATESPTGGTGELFF

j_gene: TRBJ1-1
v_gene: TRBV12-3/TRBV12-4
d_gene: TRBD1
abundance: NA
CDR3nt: TGTGCCAGCAGTCTGGGACAGGGGTCTGAAGCTTTCTTT
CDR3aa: CASSLGQGSEAFF

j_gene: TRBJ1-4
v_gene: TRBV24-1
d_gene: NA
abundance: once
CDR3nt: TGTGCCACCAGTGATACTACGGACATAACTAATGAAAAACTGTTTTTT
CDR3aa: CATSDTTDITNEKLFF

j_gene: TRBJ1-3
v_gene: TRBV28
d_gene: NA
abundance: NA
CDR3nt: TGTGCCAGCAGCTCCCAGGGAGGCTCTGGAAACACCATATATTTT
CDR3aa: CASSSQGGSGNTIYF

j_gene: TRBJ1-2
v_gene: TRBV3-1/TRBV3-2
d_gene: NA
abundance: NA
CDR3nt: TGTGCCAGCAGCCAACCAAGACATCCCTATGGCTACACCTTC
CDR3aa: CASSQPRHPYGYTF

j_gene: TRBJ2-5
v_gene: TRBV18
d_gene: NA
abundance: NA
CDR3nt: TGTGCCAGCTCACCCCTCCAAGAGACCCAGTACTTC
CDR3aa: CASSPLQETQYF

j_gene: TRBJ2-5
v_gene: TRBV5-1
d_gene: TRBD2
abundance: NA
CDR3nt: TGCGCCAGCAGCTTGGCTTCCTCGGGAGGGGGTCAAGAGACCCAGTACTTC
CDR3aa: CASSLASSGGGQETQYF

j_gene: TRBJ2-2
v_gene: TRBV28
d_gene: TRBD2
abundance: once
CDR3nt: TGTGCCAGCAGTTCAGAGACTAGCGGGGGGGCCTTAGGTTTGCGTTCCGGGGAGCTGTTTTTT
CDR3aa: CASSSETSGGALGLRSGELFF

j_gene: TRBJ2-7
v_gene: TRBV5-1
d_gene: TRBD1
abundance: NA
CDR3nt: TGCGCCAGCAGCGGACAGGGAGGACCCTACGAGCAGTACTTC
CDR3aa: CASSGQGGPYEQYF